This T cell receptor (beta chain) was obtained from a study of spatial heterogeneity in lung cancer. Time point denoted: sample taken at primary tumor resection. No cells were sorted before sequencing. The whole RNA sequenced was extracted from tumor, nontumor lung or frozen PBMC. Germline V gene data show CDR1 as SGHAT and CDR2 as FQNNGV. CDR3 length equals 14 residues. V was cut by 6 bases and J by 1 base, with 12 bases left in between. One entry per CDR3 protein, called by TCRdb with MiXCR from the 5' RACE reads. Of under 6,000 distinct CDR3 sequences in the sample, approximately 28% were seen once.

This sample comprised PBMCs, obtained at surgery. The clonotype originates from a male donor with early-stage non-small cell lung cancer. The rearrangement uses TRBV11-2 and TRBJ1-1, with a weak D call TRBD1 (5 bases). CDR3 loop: CASRDRGPNTEAFF. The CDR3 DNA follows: TGTGCCAGCAGGGATCGGGGACCGAACACTGAAGCTTTCTTT. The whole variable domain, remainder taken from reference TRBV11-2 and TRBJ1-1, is EAGVAQSPRYKIIEKRQSVAFWCNPISGHATLYWYQQILGQGPKLLIQFQNNGVVDDSQLPKDRFSAERLKGVDSTLKIQPAKLEDSAVYLCASRDRGPNTEAFFGQGTRLTVV.